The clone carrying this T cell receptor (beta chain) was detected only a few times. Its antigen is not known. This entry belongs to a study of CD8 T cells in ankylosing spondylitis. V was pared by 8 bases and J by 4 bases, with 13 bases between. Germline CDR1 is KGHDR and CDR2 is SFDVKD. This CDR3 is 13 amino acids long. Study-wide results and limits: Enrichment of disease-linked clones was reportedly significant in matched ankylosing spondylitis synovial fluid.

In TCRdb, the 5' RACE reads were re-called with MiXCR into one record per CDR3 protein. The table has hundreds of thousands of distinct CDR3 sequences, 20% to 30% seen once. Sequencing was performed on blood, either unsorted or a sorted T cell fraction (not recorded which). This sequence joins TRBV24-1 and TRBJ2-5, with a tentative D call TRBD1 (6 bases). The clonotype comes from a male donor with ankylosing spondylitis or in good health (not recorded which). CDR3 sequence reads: CATNRDEGETQYF. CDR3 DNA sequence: TGTGCCACCAACAGGGATGAAGGAGAGACCCAGTACTTC.